This T cell receptor beta chain was identified in a study of human T cells and chemical hapten exposure. Study summary: While the roughly 23-week study was under way, patients received diphenylcyclopropenone on the scalp every week.

Time point specified: patch test 3, about 24 weeks after DPC sensitization. The treatment was: therapeutic diphenylcyclopropenone sensitization with weekly scalp DPC. The total RNA was obtained from whole blood that was not fractionated. This clonotype was counted at least ten times. From the RACE reads, TCRdb called clonotypes with MiXCR, one entry per CDR3 protein. The sample shows roughly 89,000 distinct CDR3 sequences, 11% of them seen only once. The starting material was whole blood, obtained in connection with sensitization to the hapten diphenylcyclopropenone (DPC). This clonotype was sampled from a woman in her 30s with alopecia areata. Some clones in this sample may be carry-over from other donors' samples.

Here the CDR3 DNA reads TGCAGTGCTCCTCCCATTACCGTTACGCAGTATTTT. It specifies CSAPPITVTQYF. The V call is TRBV20-1, the J call TRBJ2-3; no clear D gene. Germline-derived CDR1 and CDR2 are DFQATT and SNEGSKA (reference sequence). This CDR3 contains 12 residues. V was pared by 5 bases and J by 8 bases, with 14 bases between.